The present T cell receptor (beta chain) was sequenced within a study of cytomegalovirus exposure and HLA in healthy donors. Study outcomes and limitations: Sequencing depth roughly uniform across donors was assumed in presence/absence analyses.

The CDR3 has 13 amino acids. J lost 6 bases, V lost 5 bases, and 6 bases had no gene match. Germline values: CDR1 LNHDA, CDR2 SQIVND (reference sequence). About this clone: Antigen specificity is unknown.

PCR primers comprised 60 Vbeta and 13 Jbeta primers. The method was immunoSEQ multiplex PCR; TCRdb's version includes in-frame clones alone and lacks a portion of them. The sample gives about 140,000 clones, roughly 86% of which show up once; roughly 0.5% is in the top ten. The receptor was derived from a woman in her 40s in good health and CMV-seronegative. The sample consisted of PBMCs. The chain carries TRBV19 and TRBJ2-7; TRBD2 matches 8 bases. As DNA, the CDR3 is TGTGCCAGTAGTTTAGGGACTAGAAGCGAGCAGTACTTC. Translation: CASSLGTRSEQYF.